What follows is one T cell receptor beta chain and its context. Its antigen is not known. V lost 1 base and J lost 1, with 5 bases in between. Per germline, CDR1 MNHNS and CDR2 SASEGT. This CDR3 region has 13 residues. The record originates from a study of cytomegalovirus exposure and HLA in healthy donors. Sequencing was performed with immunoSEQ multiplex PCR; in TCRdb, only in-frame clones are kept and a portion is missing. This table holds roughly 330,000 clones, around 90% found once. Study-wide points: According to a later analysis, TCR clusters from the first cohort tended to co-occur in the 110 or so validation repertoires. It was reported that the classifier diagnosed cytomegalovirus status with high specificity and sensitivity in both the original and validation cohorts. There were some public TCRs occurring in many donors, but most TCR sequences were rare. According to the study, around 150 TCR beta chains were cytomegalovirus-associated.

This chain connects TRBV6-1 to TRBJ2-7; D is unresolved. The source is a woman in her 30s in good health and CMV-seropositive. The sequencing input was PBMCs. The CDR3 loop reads CASSEGVSYEQYF. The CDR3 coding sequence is TGTGCCAGCAGTGAAGGCGTATCCTACGAGCAGTACTTC.